Each of the 8 T cell receptor beta chains below was sequenced from the same sample in a study of cytomegalovirus exposure and HLA in healthy donors. Primers included in the PCR were 60 Vbeta and 13 Jbeta primers. This table comes from immunoSEQ multiplex PCR, and its TCRdb copy is limited to in-frame clones, with some not included. The data show about 200,000 clones, roughly 84% seen once. Material for sequencing was PBMCs. Receptor source: a girl aged 10 to 17 in good health and CMV-seronegative.

This sequence joins TRBV28 and TRBJ1-1; 8 positions agree with TRBD1. Per germline, CDR1 MDHEN and CDR2 SYDVKM. There are 15 residues in the CDR3. After removal of 8 bases from V and 4 bases from J, the junction contained 12 bases not matched to a gene. CDR3 nucleotides: TGTGCCAGCTCCAATGGACAGGGAAGCCCCACTGAAGCTTTCTTT. Translation: CASSNGQGSPTEAFF.

V usage is TRBV2 and J usage is TRBJ1-3; D is undetermined. V dropped 6 bases and J dropped 0 bases, with 12 bases sitting between them. From germline, CDR1 is SNHLY and CDR2 FYNNEI. The CDR3 has 15 residues. The DNA for the CDR3 is TGTGCCAGCAGCGCGGACTTCAGCTCTGGAAACACCATATATTTT. Protein product: CASSADFSSGNTIYF.

The chain joins TRBV28 to TRBJ1-5, with TRBD1 identical over 7 bases. Germline V gives CDR1 MDHEN, CDR2 SYDVKM. V lost 8 bases to trimming and J lost 0 bases; unmatched junction nucleotides: 13. CDR3 length: 17 amino acids. The CDR3: CASGETGIKLSNQPQHF. The CDR3 DNA sequence: TGTGCCAGCGGAGAGACAGGGATAAAGCTTAGCAATCAGCCCCAGCATTTT.

This clone appeared a single time. The chain carries TRBV5-1 and TRBJ1-4; 10 bases map to TRBD1. Germline CDR1 SGHRS, CDR2 YFSETQ. The V segment lost 3 bases and the J segment 6 bases; nucleotides outside the gene matches: 5. This CDR3 has 15 amino acids. The CDR3, as DNA: TGCGCCAGCAGCTCGACAGGGGGCAGTTATGAAAAACTGTTTTTT. Its protein is CASSSTGGSYEKLFF.

The V call is TRBV7-9, the J call TRBJ1-1, with D tentatively TRBD1 (5 bases). V gave up 6 bases and J gave up 4 bases, with 15 bases separating them. Germline CDR1 reads SEHNR; CDR2 reads FQNEAQ (reference sequence). The CDR3 is made up of 14 amino acids. The CDR3 coding sequence is TGTGCCAGCAGGGGGGGGGTTTCGGTCACTGAAGCTTTCTTT. Translation: CASRGGVSVTEAFF.

The gene calls are TRBV28 and TRBJ2-7, with 11 bases aligning to TRBD2. The V and J ends lost 5 bases and 2 bases, in that order; junction bases with no gene match: 20. The CDR3 contains 20 residues. Germline CDR1 and CDR2: MDHEN and SYDVKM. The CDR3 is CASSARISGGAFKGTYEQYF. The CDR3 DNA reads TGTGCCAGCAGTGCCAGAATTAGCGGGGGGGCCTTTAAAGGAACCTACGAGCAGTACTTC.

This sequence joins TRBV28 and TRBJ2-3; perhaps TRBD2 as D (5 bases). There are 16 residues in the CDR3. The germline CDR1 and CDR2 sequences are MDHEN and SYDVKM. Trimming removed 2 bases at V and 1 base at J, with 13 bases between. CDR3 residues: CASSLGVAWGTDTQYF. In DNA, the CDR3 is TGTGCCAGCAGTTTAGGGGTAGCGTGGGGCACAGATACGCAGTATTTT.

Comments on this clone: The sample has other DNA sequences that encode this CDR3 too. This chain links TRBV7-2 with TRBJ2-1, with D unresolved. Trimming pared 5 bases from V and 2 bases from J, leaving 4 bases between. The V gene's germline CDR1 is SGHTA and CDR2 FQGNSA. This CDR3 spans 12 amino acids. The CDR3 nucleotides read TGTGCCAGCAGCCCAACCTACAATGAGCAGTTCTTC. As protein: CASSPTYNEQFF.